These 21 T cell receptor beta chains came from one sample sequenced in a study of early T cells in non-severe SARS-CoV-2 infection. TCRdb ran MiXCR on the 5' RACE reads and lists one entry per CDR3 protein. The sample records more than 50,000 distinct CDR3 sequences, roughly 12% being singletons. Sequencing was performed on whole blood, taken at baseline. These receptor sequences come from an adult who was a healthcare worker with PCR-confirmed SARS-CoV-2 infection or an uninfected control (not recorded which).

This clonotype was detected a few times. This chain's CDR3 is CASSTSLGQGAPYGPDTQYF. Written as DNA, the CDR3 is TGTGCCAGCAGCACATCATTGGGACAGGGGGCGCCGTATGGTCCAGATACGCAGTATTTT. This chain links TRBV7-2 with TRBJ2-3, with 12 bases identical to TRBD1. Germline V gives CDR1 SGHTA, CDR2 FQGNSA. The CDR3 loop spans 20 amino acids. V trimming: 5 bases; J trimming: 4 bases; junction bases outside the gene matches: 19.

This clonotype was picked up a small number of times. This rearrangement joins TRBV5-6 to TRBJ1-2; a weak D match, TRBD1 (6 bases). This CDR3 spans 14 amino acids. The germline CDR1 and CDR2 sequences are SGHDT and YYEEEE. Trimming took 4 bases from V and 4 from J, leaving 14 bases between them. The CDR3 loop reads CASSNRVSGYGYTF. The CDR3 DNA sequence: TGTGCCAGCAGCAACAGGGTTTCGGGCTATGGCTACACCTTC.

This clonotype was counted between two and nine times. For the CDR3, the DNA is TGTGCCAGCAGCTTGGGCGGGAGCGACACAGATACGCAGTATTTT. Translation gives CASSLGGSDTDTQYF. The chain joins TRBV5-4 to TRBJ2-3; 7 bases agree with TRBD2. Germline V lookup: CDR1 SGHNT, CDR2 YYREEE (reference sequence). V lost 0 bases, J lost 2 bases, and 3 bases stayed unmatched. This CDR3 has 15 amino acids.

This clonotype was detected many times. The gene calls are TRBV10-3 and TRBJ2-3; D might be TRBD2 (6 bases). The germline V gene encodes CDR1 ENHRY and CDR2 SYGVKD. This CDR3 region has 14 residues. The germline V and J ends were trimmed by 4 bases and 2 bases, with 10 bases remaining between them. CDR3 loop: CAISGTGDTDTQYF. The CDR3 DNA sequence: TGTGCCATCAGTGGAACGGGAGACACAGATACGCAGTATTTT.

In its sample, this clonotype was seen a few times. This rearrangement joins TRBV11-2 to TRBJ2-1; TRBD1 or TRBD2 may be the D gene (5 bases each). The CDR3 consists of 14 residues. CDR1 SGHAT and CDR2 FQNNGV come from the germline V gene. Deletions cut 5 bases from V and 6 bases from J, with 14 bases between. The CDR3 reads CASSPDPRGNEQFF. In DNA, the CDR3 is TGTGCCAGCAGCCCGGACCCGAGGGGCAATGAGCAGTTCTTC.

The chain carries TRBV7-3 and TRBJ2-2, with D uncertain. The CDR3 has 13 residues. Germline V gene lookup returns CDR1 SGHTA and CDR2 FQGTGA. V shed 2 bases and J shed 4 bases, with 5 bases lying between them. The CDR3 nucleotides read TGTGCCAGCAGCTTACTGGCCACCGGGGAGCTGTTTTTT. Protein product: CASSLLATGELFF.

Only a few counts were recorded for this clonotype. V gene TRBV27 combines with J gene TRBJ1-4; D perhaps matches TRBD1 (6 bases). In germline, CDR1 is MNHEY, CDR2 SMNVEV (reference sequence). The CDR3 contains 15 residues. Trimming removed 5 bases at V and 5 bases at J, with 15 bases between. The CDR3 coding sequence is TGTGCCAGCAGTCCCGGACAGACTAAAAATGAAAAACTGTTTTTT. This sequence encodes CASSPGQTKNEKLFF. The complete variable domain, with remaining parts taken from reference TRBV27 and TRBJ1-4, reads EAQVTQNPRYLITVTGKKLTVTCSQNMNHEYMSWYRQDPGLGLRQIYYSMNVEVTDKGDVPEGYKVSRKEKRNFPLILESPSPNQTSLYFCASSPGQTKNEKLFFGSGTQLSVL.

This clonotype was detected a few times. The chain links TRBV5-4 to TRBJ2-1; possible D gene TRBD2, 6 bases. The ends were cut back, 3 bases at V and 0 bases at J, with 16 bases in the middle. CDR1 and CDR2 (germline): SGHNT, YYREEE (reference sequence). This CDR3 comprises 17 residues. CDR3 nucleotides: TGTGCCAGCAGCTCCGGGACTTCAACCTCCTCCTACAATGAGCAGTTCTTC. This encodes CASSSGTSTSSYNEQFF.

This chain joins TRBV19 and TRBJ2-3; 9 bases are a match to TRBD2. In germline, CDR1 is LNHDA, CDR2 SQIVND (reference sequence). With 5 bases clipped from V and 4 bases from J, the junction kept 4 bases outside the gene matches. CDR3 size: 14 residues. The DNA of the CDR3 is TGTGCCAGTAGTCGACTAGCGGCGGCAGATACGCAGTATTTT. Translation gives CASSRLAAADTQYF.

The CDR3 coding sequence is TGTGCCAGCTCACCCACAGGGGGCGAGCAGCCCCAGCATTTT. Its protein product is CASSPTGGEQPQHF. The genes are TRBV18 and TRBJ1-5; 9 nucleotides line up with TRBD1. CDR1 is KGHSH and CDR2 is LQKENI in the germline V gene. J gave up 7 bases and V 3 bases, and 4 bases lay outside the gene matches. There are 14 residues in the CDR3.

This clonotype was recorded a few times. This chain uses TRBV7-2 with TRBJ2-5; D may be TRBD1 or TRBD2 (5 bases each). Germline V CDR1 and CDR2: SGHTA, FQGNSA. V lost 4 bases and J lost 5, with 20 bases in between. The CDR3 is made up of 16 amino acids. The CDR3 region has the DNA TGTGCCAGCAGCTCATCTCCCGGGACCGCGCGCGAGACCCAGTACTTC. Residues: CASSSSPGTARETQYF.

This clonotype was detected a few times. This chain connects TRBV12-5 to TRBJ2-3; 7 bases are shared with TRBD2. The CDR3 consists of 14 residues. Germline V gene lookup returns CDR1 LGHNT and CDR2 FRNRAP. Trimming cost V 9 bases and J 1 base; bases outside gene matches: 7. The CDR3 DNA follows: TGTGCTAGCCTAGCGGAGTGGGGCACAGATACGCAGTATTTT. Protein: CASLAEWGTDTQYF.

This clonotype was counted a few times. The chain recombines TRBV7-2 with TRBJ2-1; D not resolved. Germline V gene lookup returns CDR1 SGHTA and CDR2 FQGNSA. The CDR3 is 11 amino acids. V gave up 4 bases and J gave up 8 bases, with 6 bases separating them. The CDR3 region is CASSSDHEQFF. The DNA of the CDR3 is TGTGCCAGCAGCTCCGACCATGAGCAGTTCTTC.

The chain is built from TRBV28 and TRBJ1-6; weak D call: TRBD1 (5 bases). With 2 bases removed from V and 7 bases from J, the gap between germline ends came to 9 bases. This CDR3 spans 14 amino acids. In germline, CDR1 is MDHEN, CDR2 SYDVKM. The CDR3 here is CASSLRRENSPLHF. In DNA, the CDR3 is TGTGCCAGCAGTTTACGCAGGGAGAATTCACCCCTCCACTTT.

The chain couples TRBV4-3 to TRBJ2-3, with D maybe TRBD1 (5 bases). The germline V gene encodes CDR1 LGHNA and CDR2 YSLEER. Trimming cost V 3 bases and J 5 bases, with 9 bases left between them. The CDR3 spans 13 residues. The CDR3 spells CASSQLGQDTQYF. The DNA for the CDR3 is TGCGCCAGCAGCCAGCTTGGACAAGATACGCAGTATTTT.

This clonotype appeared a few times. The rearrangement uses TRBV28 and TRBJ2-1; TRBD2 agrees at 9 bases. Germline CDR1 reads MDHEN; CDR2 reads SYDVKM. The CDR3 sequence is 14 residues long. The V segment lost 8 bases and the J segment 8 bases; nucleotides outside the gene matches: 10. The DNA of the CDR3 is TGTGCCAGCGGGTTAGGTAGCGGGAGTGATGAGCAGTTCTTC. This codes for CASGLGSGSDEQFF.

This clonotype turned up a few times. CDR3 nucleotides: TGTGCCAGCAGCGCGATACCGGGACAGACTGGAAACACCATATATTTT. It translates to CASSAIPGQTGNTIYF. The chain joins TRBV9 to TRBJ1-3, with 7 nucleotides matching TRBD1. The V gene end was trimmed by 3 bases and the J gene end by 2 bases; junction bases not matched to a gene: 8. The CDR3 has 16 residues. Germline CDR1 SGDLS, CDR2 YYNGEE.

This CDR3 reads CASSYTGQSTNWQFF. The CDR3 DNA reads TGTGCCAGCAGCTACACGGGACAGAGTACCAATTGGCAGTTCTTC. The V call is TRBV6-5, the J call TRBJ2-1; 7 bases map to TRBD1. V shed 6 bases, J shed 12 bases, and the junction held 17 bases outside the gene matches. The CDR3 is 15 residues long. Germline CDR1 MNHEY, CDR2 SVGAGI.

This clonotype was detected many times. V and J are TRBV19 and TRBJ2-6, with no clear D. Germline V gives CDR1 LNHDA, CDR2 SQIVND (reference sequence). The CDR3 loop spans 15 amino acids. V lost 3 bases, J lost 4 bases, and 10 bases lay in between. This chain's CDR3 is CASSISQIGANVLTF. CDR3 in DNA: TGTGCCAGTAGTATCTCGCAGATCGGGGCCAACGTCCTGACTTTC.

The chain is built from TRBV28 and TRBJ1-5; 9 bases map to TRBD1. The V gene's germline CDR1 is MDHEN and CDR2 SYDVKM. CDR3 length: 15 amino acids. V dropped 7 bases and J dropped 4; count of bases not matched to a gene: 8. The DNA of the CDR3 is TGTGCCAGCACCCCATCCGGGACAGGGAATCAGCCCCAGCATTTT. Its translation is CASTPSGTGNQPQHF.

This clonotype has only a few counts. The chain's CDR3 is CASRHSGRTNNEQFF. As DNA, the CDR3 is TGTGCCAGCAGACATAGCGGGAGGACTAACAATGAGCAGTTCTTC. This chain joins TRBV6-2 or TRBV6-3 and TRBJ2-1, with 10 nucleotides matching TRBD2. V shed 6 bases, J shed 5 bases, and the junction held 7 bases outside the gene matches. The CDR3 is 15 amino acids. Germline V lookup: CDR1 MNHEY, CDR2 SVGEGT.